What follows are 27 T cell receptor beta chains derived from one specimen sequenced in a study of lymphopenia after photon versus proton radiotherapy. Generated by immunoSEQ multiplex PCR, the TCRdb table keeps only in-frame clones and is missing some. The table shows 55,000 to 70,000 clones, with more than 75% occurring only once. Material: peripheral blood, obtained from a patient treated with photon-based radiotherapy. The source is a man aged 40-55 years with gastric cancer.

J is TRBJ1-5 and V is TRBV7-9; D might be TRBD1 (6 bases). Germline CDR1 is SEHNR and CDR2 is FQNEAQ (reference sequence). V lost 6 bases to trimming and J lost 11 bases, with 14 bases between them. The CDR3 extends over 12 amino acids. The CDR3, as DNA: TGTGCCAGCAGTTTACAGGGCGGGTCCCAGCATTTT. Translation: CASSLQGGSQHF.

This chain uses TRBV30 with TRBJ1-5; D not resolved. V was pared by 7 bases and J by 1 base, with 11 bases between. The CDR3 spans 13 residues. Looked up from germline, CDR1 is GTSNPN and CDR2 is SVGIG (reference sequence). The DNA for the CDR3 is TGTGCCTTCAGGCCGCGGAGCAATCAGCCCCAGCATTTT. This translates into CAFRPRSNQPQHF.

The chain has TRBV21-1 and TRBJ1-2; no DNA check was done on the table's D call, TRBD1. TRBV21-1 is a recognized pseudogene. There are 15 residues in the CDR3. Written as DNA, the CDR3 is TGTGCCAGCAGCCTCTTACCGGGACATAACTATGGCTACACCTTC. It specifies CASSLLPGHNYGYTF.

This chain joins TRBV5-1 and TRBJ2-3, with 8 nucleotides matching TRBD1. J lost 2 bases, V lost 0 bases, and 2 bases had no gene match. The CDR3 sequence is 15 residues long. Per the germline V gene, CDR1 is SGHRS and CDR2 is YFSETQ. The CDR3 is CASSLVDRDTDTQYF. CDR3 coding DNA: TGCGCCAGCAGCTTGGTGGACAGGGACACAGATACGCAGTATTTT.

The chain has TRBV7-2 and TRBJ2-2, with 9 bases fitting TRBD1. V gave up 2 bases and J gave up 7 bases; unmatched junction bases: 5. The CDR3 consists of 15 residues. CDR1 and CDR2 (germline): SGHTA, FQGNSA. This CDR3 reads CASSLKGQGGGELFF. CDR3 sequence (DNA): TGTGCCAGCAGCTTAAAGGGACAGGGAGGCGGGGAGCTGTTTTTT.

The chain joins TRBV7-8 to TRBJ2-5, with TRBD1 as a possible D gene (7 bases). V lost 5 bases to trimming and J lost 2 bases, with 12 bases between them. This CDR3 region has 14 residues. CDR1 and CDR2 (germline): SGHVS, FQNEAQ. CDR3 coding DNA: TGTGCCAGCAGCCTGCAGGGGGGTCAAGAGACCCAGTACTTC. This gives the protein CASSLQGGQETQYF.

This rearrangement joins TRBV5-1 to TRBJ2-1, with 8 bases matching TRBD1. Looked up from germline, CDR1 is SGHRS and CDR2 is YFSETQ. The CDR3 is made up of 17 amino acids. V was clipped by 4 bases and J by 3 bases; unmatched bases: 12. Here the CDR3 reads CASSPRASGTGYNEQFF. The CDR3 DNA follows: TGCGCCAGCAGCCCCCGGGCCTCGGGGACAGGCTACAATGAGCAGTTCTTC. The full variable domain, completed using reference TRBV5-1 and TRBJ2-1, is KAGVTQTPRYLIKTRGQQVTLSCSPISGHRSVSWYQQTPGQGLQFLFEYFSETQRNKGNFPGRFSGRQFSNSRSEMNVSTLELGDSALYLCASSPRASGTGYNEQFFGPGTRLTVL.

V gene TRBV7-5 combines with J gene TRBJ2-5. TRBV7-5 is tagged as a pseudogene. The length of the CDR3 is 12 residues. In nucleotides, the CDR3 is TGTGCCAGCAGCTTATTAGGGGAGACCCAGTACTTC. It specifies CASSLLGETQYF.

The rearrangement uses TRBV9 and TRBJ2-2; a possible D gene is TRBD2 (6 bases). The germline V gene has CDR1 SGDLS and CDR2 YYNGEE. The CDR3 is 16 amino acids. V was pared by 4 bases and J by 0 bases, with 13 bases between. CDR3 DNA sequence: TGTGCCAGCAGCTCGGGACTCCTCGCGAACACCGGGGAGCTGTTTTTT. Protein product: CASSSGLLANTGELFF.

The chain is built from TRBV7-6 and TRBJ1-5, with 8 bases identical to TRBD1. V lost 0 bases, J lost 4 bases, and 5 bases stayed unmatched. This CDR3 is 16 amino acids long. Germline CDR1 SGHVS, CDR2 FNYEAQ. The CDR3 bases are TGTGCCAGCAGCTTAGCGGCGGGACAGGCGAATCAGCCCCAGCATTTT. Protein: CASSLAAGQANQPQHF.

The rearrangement joins TRBV30 to TRBJ2-3; D might be TRBD2 (6 bases). Germline V gene lookup returns CDR1 GTSNPN and CDR2 SVGIG (reference sequence). The CDR3 covers 13 residues. V was pared by 2 bases and J by 1 base, with 7 bases between. CDR3 bases: TGTGCCTGGAGTCAGCGGGGCACAGATACGCAGTATTTT. This encodes CAWSQRGTDTQYF.

This chain links TRBV30 with TRBJ1-3, with D unresolved. Trimming left V 3 bases short and J 0 bases short, with 12 bases between. Germline lookup yields CDR1 GTSNPN and CDR2 SVGIG (reference sequence). The CDR3 length is 15 residues. CDR3 region: CAWRADGYSGNTIYF. CDR3 DNA sequence: TGTGCCTGGAGGGCGGACGGATACTCTGGAAACACCATATATTTT. The full variable domain, in which reference TRBV30 and TRBJ1-3 provide the parts outside the CDR3, is SQTIHQWPATLVQPVGSPLSLECTVEGTSNPNLYWYRQAAGRGLQLLFYSVGIGQISSEVPQNLSASRPQDRQFILSSKKLLLSDSGFYLCAWRADGYSGNTIYFGEGSWLTVV.

This clone appeared a single time. This sequence joins TRBV11-2 and TRBJ2-5; no clear D. The J call may be in error: the DNA end matches TRBJ2-7 better. CDR1 is SGHAT and CDR2 is FQNNGV in the germline V gene. CDR3 length: 14 residues. CDR3 amino acids: CASSLEFSSYEQYF. The DNA for the CDR3 is TGTGCCAGCAGCTTAGAATTCAGTTCCTACGAGCAGTACTTC.

The chain recombines TRBV6-5 with TRBJ2-1; 8 positions match TRBD2. The CDR3 has 15 residues. Trimming removed 0 bases from V and 3 bases from J; junction bases left unmatched: 1. Germline lookup yields CDR1 MNHEY and CDR2 SVGAGI. CDR3 region: CASSYSGTSYNEQFF. Here the CDR3 DNA reads TGTGCCAGCAGTTACTCCGGGACTAGCTACAATGAGCAGTTCTTC.

The J gene is TRBJ1-4, the V gene TRBV2; D remains ambiguous. Trimming took off 9 bases at V and 5 bases at J, with 16 bases between the two ends. The CDR3 runs to 14 residues. From germline, CDR1 is SNHLY and CDR2 FYNNEI. CDR3 region: CASVLTEYNEKLFF. CDR3 nucleotide sequence: TGTGCCAGTGTTCTTACAGAATACAATGAAAAACTGTTTTTT. Full variable domain (missing parts from reference TRBV2 and TRBJ1-4): EPEVTQTPSHQVTQMGQEVILRCVPISNHLYFYWYRQILGQKVEFLVSFYNNEISEKSEIFDDQFSVERPDGSNFTLKIRSTKLEDSAMYFCASVLTEYNEKLFFGSGTQLSVL.

The sample holds a few counts of this clone. V is TRBV30 and J is TRBJ1-1; D unresolved. The CDR3 has 12 residues. Germline-derived CDR1 and CDR2 are GTSNPN and SVGIG (reference sequence). The V end lost 2 bases, the J end lost 1 base, and 5 bases lay between the germline ends. CDR3 sequence: CAWSRQNTEAFF. CDR3 nucleotides: TGTGCCTGGAGTAGACAGAACACTGAAGCTTTCTTT. Together with reference TRBV30 and TRBJ1-1, the CDR3 gives the full variable domain: SQTIHQWPATLVQPVGSPLSLECTVEGTSNPNLYWYRQAAGRGLQLLFYSVGIGQISSEVPQNLSASRPQDRQFILSSKKLLLSDSGFYLCAWSRQNTEAFFGQGTRLTVV.

V gene TRBV29-1 combines with J gene TRBJ2-5, with a possible D match to TRBD1 (6 bases). CDR3 length: 16 amino acids. V shed 0 bases and J shed 2 bases, with 16 bases lying between them. Germline lookup yields CDR1 SQVTM and CDR2 ANQGSEA. The CDR3, as DNA: TGCAGCGTTGAAGATCTTGTGGGGGCGGCACAAGAGACCCAGTACTTC. It translates to CSVEDLVGAAQETQYF.

The chain employs TRBV4-2 and TRBJ2-7; TRBD1 agrees at 7 bases. V trimming: 0 bases; J trimming: 4 bases; junction bases outside the gene matches: 9. The CDR3 contains 16 residues. Germline CDR1 and CDR2: LGHNA and YNFKEQ. The chain's CDR3 is CASSQERGLHPYEQYF. In DNA, the CDR3 is TGTGCCAGCAGCCAAGAGAGGGGGCTCCATCCTTACGAGCAGTACTTC.

This clone was counted a single time. This rearrangement joins TRBV6-1 to TRBJ2-1; 9 positions match TRBD1. V gave up 3 bases and J gave up 9 bases; unmatched junction bases: 9. Germline loops: CDR1 MNHNS, CDR2 SASEGT. The CDR3 extends over 15 amino acids. The CDR3 nucleotides read TGTGCCAGCAGTGAGACTCCGGGACAGGGTAGTGAGCAGTTCTTC. The encoded protein is CASSETPGQGSEQFF.

The chain employs TRBV19 and TRBJ1-4, with D possibly being TRBD1 (5 bases). CDR3 length: 13 residues. V lost 7 bases and J lost 6, with 12 bases in between. CDR1 is LNHDA and CDR2 is SQIVND in the germline V gene (reference sequence). Written as DNA, the CDR3 is TGTGCCAGTACTGGGGGTTTAGATGAAAAACTGTTTTTT. Amino acid sequence: CASTGGLDEKLFF.

The rearrangement joins TRBV5-6 to TRBJ1-6, with unresolved D. V dropped 7 bases and J dropped 0 bases, with 11 bases sitting between them. This CDR3 contains 15 residues. Germline loops: CDR1 SGHDT, CDR2 YYEEEE. The CDR3 DNA follows: TGTGCCAGCTGTCTGGGTAGCTCCTATAATTCACCCCTCCACTTT. Translation gives CASCLGSSYNSPLHF.

This clone was picked up a small number of times. J is TRBJ1-5 and V is TRBV28; perhaps TRBD1 as D (5 bases). Germline CDR1 and CDR2: MDHEN and SYDVKM. CDR3 length equals 16 residues. The V end lost 8 bases, the J end lost 5 bases, and 22 bases lay between the germline ends. Here the CDR3 DNA reads TGTGCCAGCCTCGAAGCAGGGAGGGCACTCCATCAGCCCCAGCATTTT. Amino acids: CASLEAGRALHQPQHF.

This rearrangement joins TRBV15 to TRBJ2-3; no definite D call. This CDR3 is built from 12 residues. V lost 1 base, J lost 4 bases, and 3 bases lay in between. Germline V gives CDR1 LNHNV, CDR2 YYDKDF (reference sequence). CDR3 protein: CATSRGADTQYF. As DNA, the CDR3 is TGTGCCACCAGCAGAGGCGCAGATACGCAGTATTTT.

The chain is built from TRBV19 and TRBJ2-5; maybe TRBD2 (6 bases). This CDR3 has 15 residues. The germline CDR1 and CDR2 sequences are LNHDA and SQIVND (reference sequence). V lost 8 bases and J lost 5, with 21 bases in between. The DNA of the CDR3 is TGTGCCAGTTCCGTGGAGCGGAGGGCTGATGAGACCCAGTACTTC. Translation: CASSVERRADETQYF.

This rearrangement joins TRBV7-9 to TRBJ2-3; 7 positions agree with TRBD2. The length of the CDR3 is 15 residues. V shed 5 bases, J shed 0 bases, and the junction held 5 bases outside the gene matches. Germline lookup yields CDR1 SEHNR and CDR2 FQNEAQ (reference sequence). CDR3: CASSRNSGSTDTQYF. The CDR3 DNA follows: TGTGCCAGCAGCCGAAATAGCGGGAGCACAGATACGCAGTATTTT.

CDR3 protein: CASSNDKDTQYF. The CDR3 coding sequence is TGTGCCAGCAGCAATGATAAGGATACGCAGTATTTT. The V gene is TRBV21-1, the J gene TRBJ2-3. TRBV21-1 is tagged as a pseudogene. The CDR3 has 12 residues.

This clone came up once. The V gene is TRBV11-3, the J gene TRBJ1-1; 10 bases are shared with TRBD1. This CDR3 is built from 14 residues. Germline lookup yields CDR1 SGHNT and CDR2 YENEEA. Trimming took 6 bases from V and 1 from J; bases not matched to a gene: 2. CDR3 nucleotides: TGTGCCAGCAGGGGGACAGGGGAGAACACTGAAGCTTTCTTT. The encoded protein is CASRGTGENTEAFF.